The next 3 T cell receptor beta chains were all read from a single sample in a study of tumor-infiltrating lymphocytes in primary liver carcinoma. A constant-region primer primed TCR beta cDNA synthesis from 400 to 600 ng of total RNA. Construction of TCR beta libraries relied on three successive nested multiplex PCR rounds employing slightly modified ARM-PCR. It was with TRBV1-TRBV30 forward primers and a C-beta reverse primer that the first two PCR rounds were run, at roughly 10 cycles each. MiXCR, run by TCRdb on the multiplex PCR reads, gives a single entry per CDR3 protein. The sample contains some 120,000 distinct CDR3 sequences, about 59% of which appear only once. Extraction of RNA together with DNA used 20-30 mg of unsorted bulk tissue. Sequenced material: liver tumor tissue from sampling region 1. The subset was: tumor region T1, superior pole. The receptor set was obtained from a woman between 55 and 75 years old with primary liver carcinoma and hepatitis B virus infection.

Concerning this clonotype: This is likely a read error, given that the CDR3 carries no conserved phenylalanine or tryptophan at its end. The V gene is TRBV12-3 or TRBV12-4, the J gene TRBJ1-1, with TRBD1 matching 7 bases. CDR3 length: 14 residues. The CDR3 sequence: CAISPDDRDTEAFI. CDR3 sequence (DNA): TGTGCCATCAGTCCCGACGACAGGGACACTGAAGCTTTCATT.

The table lists this clonotype with many counts. The chain links TRBV6-2 or TRBV6-3 to TRBJ2-2; D may be TRBD1 or TRBD2 (9 bases each). The CDR3 contains 15 residues. The V and J ends lost 8 bases and 5 bases respectively, with 18 bases between them. CDR1 is MNHEY and CDR2 is SVGEGT in the germline V gene. The CDR3 DNA sequence: TGTGCCAGCCGGGCTAGCGGGACAGGGACCGGGGAGCTGTTTTTT. Translation gives CASRASGTGTGELFF.

The chain has TRBV6-4 and TRBJ2-2; 7 bases match TRBD2. V was pared by 5 bases and J by 3 bases, with 3 bases of the junction left unmatched. CDR1 and CDR2 from the germline V gene are MRHNA and SNTAGT. This CDR3 is built from 14 residues. CDR3 nucleotide sequence: TGTGCCAGCAGTAACGGACTAGACACCGGGGAGCTGTTTTTT. It codes for CASSNGLDTGELFF.